These 9 T cell receptor beta chains were sequenced from one sample in a study of cytomegalovirus exposure and HLA in healthy donors. Both 60 Vbeta primers and 13 Jbeta primers went into the PCR. Here immunoSEQ multiplex PCR was the method, and the copy in TCRdb shows in-frame clones only, minus some. The sample has approximately 240,000 clones; 80% to 90% are singletons. Sequencing was done on a sample of PBMCs. These receptors were collected from a woman between 18 and 29 years old in good health and CMV-seronegative.

This chain joins TRBV6-5 and TRBJ1-1; D is uncertain. Between the trimmed V and J ends, which lost 2 bases and 5 bases, there was a span of 9 bases. The CDR3 extends over 13 amino acids. Germline V CDR1 and CDR2: MNHEY, SVGAGI. This CDR3 is CASSYPEGTEAFF. Written as DNA, the CDR3 is TGTGCCAGCAGTTACCCAGAGGGTACTGAAGCTTTCTTT.

V is TRBV6-5 and J is TRBJ2-7; possible D gene TRBD1, 6 bases. V gave up 5 bases and J gave up 0 bases, with 14 bases separating them. Germline V CDR1 and CDR2: MNHEY, SVGAGI. The CDR3 sequence is 15 residues long. In nucleotides, the CDR3 is TGTGCCAGCAGTCCCGGACAGTGGAGCTCCTACGAGCAGTACTTC. This gives the protein CASSPGQWSSYEQYF.

V usage is TRBV19 and J usage is TRBJ1-3; possible D gene TRBD1, 5 bases. The CDR3 extends over 15 amino acids. V lost 9 bases and J 5 bases, leaving 20 bases between the germline ends. From germline, CDR1 is LNHDA and CDR2 SQIVND (reference sequence). The CDR3 loop is CASTRDREGRNTIYF. CDR3 bases: TGTGCCAGCACAAGGGACCGGGAGGGTAGAAACACCATATATTTT.

This chain uses TRBV6-6 with TRBJ2-3; 7 nucleotides line up with TRBD2. Germline CDR1 MNHNY, CDR2 SVGAGI (reference sequence). The CDR3 covers 15 residues. V shed 6 bases, J shed 2 bases, and the junction held 8 bases outside the gene matches. CDR3 in amino acids: CASRTTGTITDTQYF. The CDR3 DNA reads TGTGCCAGCAGAACCACCGGGACTATCACAGATACGCAGTATTTT.

This chain links TRBV19 with TRBJ1-2; D is perhaps TRBD1 (6 bases). This CDR3 is 11 amino acids long. Germline loops: CDR1 LNHDA, CDR2 SQIVND (reference sequence). Trimming removed 3 bases from V and 9 bases from J, with 8 bases in between. CDR3 protein: CASSIRDSYTF. CDR3 in DNA: TGTGCCAGTAGTATCCGGGACAGCTACACCTTC.

The chain joins TRBV29-1 to TRBJ2-5; 7 bases line up with TRBD1. CDR1 is SQVTM, CDR2 ANQGSEA, per germline. There are 12 residues in the CDR3. Unmatched junction bases numbered 7, after V lost 7 bases and J lost 5 bases. CDR3 amino acids: CSGETGIETQYF. The CDR3 DNA follows: TGCAGCGGAGAGACAGGGATCGAGACCCAGTACTTC.

The chain uses TRBV9 and TRBJ2-7, with no clear D. The CDR3 sequence is 14 residues long. With 0 bases removed from V and 1 base from J, the gap between germline ends came to 8 bases. Germline CDR1 SGDLS, CDR2 YYNGEE. DNA for the CDR3: TGTGCCAGCAGCGTAGGGCCCAAATCCTACGAGCAGTACTTC. Translating it yields CASSVGPKSYEQYF.

The chain joins TRBV5-1 to TRBJ2-1; TRBD2 matches at 13 bases. The CDR3 has 16 residues. Germline V gene data show CDR1 as SGHRS and CDR2 as YFSETQ. V lost 1 base, J lost 6 bases, and 4 bases stayed unmatched. This CDR3 is CASSLTLAGGPNEQFF. CDR3 in DNA: TGCGCCAGCAGCTTGACACTAGCGGGGGGGCCCAATGAGCAGTTCTTC.

This chain joins TRBV7-9 and TRBJ2-5; the D gene is possibly TRBD1 (6 bases). Germline V gene data show CDR1 as SEHNR and CDR2 as FQNEAQ (reference sequence). The V gene lost 5 bases and the J gene lost 2 bases, with 18 bases spanning the gap. There are 16 residues in the CDR3. CDR3 bases: TGTGCCAGCAGCCAGGTCGTGAGGGGGAGTCAAGAGACCCAGTACTTC. Translating gives CASSQVVRGSQETQYF.